This T cell receptor (beta chain) comes out of a study of cytomegalovirus exposure and HLA in healthy donors. Study context: The use of the same platform for the 100 to 150 validation repertoires and the 550 to 700 first-cohort repertoires was reported by a later analysis.

Overall study findings and caveats: According to a subsequent analysis, TCR clusters from the first cohort were inclined to appear together in the roughly 110 validation repertoires. In vitro data verified a few CMV-associated chains as specific for CMV antigens. Some TCR beta chains (roughly 150 of them) were listed as cytomegalovirus-associated.

CDR1 ENHRY and CDR2 SYGVKD come from the germline V gene. With 4 bases clipped from V and 3 bases from J, the junction kept 8 bases outside the gene matches. This CDR3 has 16 amino acids. Concerning this clone: The antigen remains undetermined.

Clones were read by immunoSEQ multiplex PCR, and TCRdb kept only the in-frame ones, dropping some. The sample lists some 250,000 clones; 70% to 90% were seen once. Sequenced material: PBMCs. This TCR was sampled from a woman aged 25-40 years in good health and CMV-seropositive. The chain is built from TRBV10-3 and TRBJ2-7; TRBD2 agrees at 11 bases. The CDR3 loop is CAISGTPGTSGYEQYF. CDR3 bases: TGTGCCATCAGTGGTACACCCGGGACTAGCGGCTACGAGCAGTACTTC.